This T cell receptor beta chain was identified during a study of T-cell memory formation after mild COVID-19. Each CDR3 protein is one row after TCRdb ran MiXCR on the 5' RACE reads. The table shows about 430,000 distinct CDR3 sequences, with around 24% occurring only once. Trimming took 9 bases from V and 2 from J; bases not matched to a gene: 7. CDR1 is KGHDR and CDR2 is SFDVKD in the germline V gene. The CDR3 runs to 14 residues. In its sample, this clonotype was seen many times. The specimen sequenced was PBMCs or a T cell subset sorted from them (not recorded which). The rearrangement uses TRBV24-1 and TRBJ2-3; 7 bases match TRBD1. This sequence originates from an adult woman who had mild COVID-19 (a few samples of this study predate the infection). Cell type and time point are not known. The CDR3 bases are TGTGCCACCGCGCACAGGGGTACCACAGATACGCAGTATTTT. Translated: CATAHRGTTDTQYF.